This T cell receptor (beta chain) was recovered during a study of vaccination effects on CD4 cells after COVID-19 (dated by TCRdb to the early 2020s). General notes on the study: To identify antigen-specific CD4+ T cell clonotypes by their expansion, the ViraFEST assay first stimulated PBMC with viral peptide pools and then applied TCR sequencing. Each well held under 2.5 million PBMC cultured in IMDM containing roughly 5.1% human AB serum, around 10 IU/ml IL-2 and gentamicin, along with about 9.3 ug/ml peptides. Cultures from other donors in the study were sequenced using the Oncomine TCR Beta short-read assay on an Illumina iSeq 100. Two doses of either the BNT162b2 or the mRNA-1273 mRNA SARS-CoV-2 vaccine were administered to participants. The full study included roughly 11 COVID-19 convalescent patients and several SARS-CoV-2-naive healthy vaccine recipients. In a couple of convalescent patients, pre-vaccine samples were collected 16 days and one week ahead of the first dose, 142 and 148 days after COVID-19 diagnosis. SARS-CoV-2 spike-specific CD4+ TCR repertoires were compared before and after mRNA vaccination in COVID-19 convalescent patients and in infection-naive vaccine recipients. General conclusions and limits of the study: Only a small number of convalescent patients were included, and no early post-infection timepoints were available, which limited the study. Both infection-induced and vaccine-induced clones contracted markedly at late post-vaccination timepoints, which is consistent with waning T cell responses. Among convalescent patients, the spike-reactive repertoire after vaccination was made up mainly of new vaccine-induced clones that were largely distinct from the clones induced by infection.

Receptors were amplified or captured by the immunoSEQ multiplex PCR assay. TCR beta CDR3 sequencing was performed on DNA from the cultured, isolated CD4+ T cells. The study's own analysis went as follows. Non-productive TCR sequences were removed, reads were trimmed to the CDR3 region, and CDR3s of at least 7 amino acids were retained. The MANAFEST web app was used to identify antigen-specific clonotypes by comparing expansion in peptide wells with expansion in reference cultures. Positive clones required FDR<0.05 expansion versus reference and all other wells, odds ratio above 5, and frequency above 0.1% in two replicate wells. A clonotype was defined as cross-reactive if the clonotype was significantly expanded both in SARS-CoV-2 spike wells and in at least one common cold coronavirus spike condition. Levenshtein distance calculated with the stringdist R package was used to assess CDR3 similarity, and unrooted trees were constructed with ape in R 3.6.1. Drawn from immuneACCESS, this table holds only the in-frame rearrangements with V and J called that TCRdb kept. Clones are partly lost; checked studies trace under half to an unresolved V gene and leave the rest unexplained. V and J calls and clone size follow that table, whereas D and trimming were derived from the DNA. The sample contains approximately 45,000 clones, roughly 80% of them found a single time. Roughly 7.8% of the sample is in the top ten clones.

Of note for this clone: Its antigen specificity is not known. No quality values exist for individual bases; no much larger clone is one base distant.

The CDR3, from cysteine to phenylalanine, totals 16 residues. This entry keeps only the CDR3 DNA: 48 bases, framed from base 1. CDR1 and CDR2 were assigned from the germline V gene as KGHSH and LQKENI. At the junction V is shortened by 3 bases and J by 5 bases; bases outside the gene matches: 4. After approximately 11 days of culture, CD4+ T cells were isolated with the EasySep CD4+ T cell isolation kit. Convalescent patients had PCR-confirmed SARS-CoV-2 infection between March and December 2020, before Alpha, Beta and Delta variants emerged in the United States. Half of the culture medium was replaced with fresh IL-2-containing medium on days 3 and 7. Unless otherwise noted, each peptide stimulation condition was cultured in triplicate wells. Using Ficoll-Paque Plus gradient centrifugation, PBMC were separated from whole blood and then either used fresh or cryopreserved at -140C. The QIAamp micro DNA kit was used to extract genomic DNA from the cultured CD4+ T cells.

The V and J genes are TRBV18 and TRBJ2-2, and 12 junction bases match TRBD1. The TCR was taken from a human donor who had a prior SARS-CoV-2 infection. Sequences were derived from CD4+ T cells from PBMCs cultured without peptide, sampled before COVID-19 vaccination. The nucleotide sequence is given as TGTGCCAGCTCACCCTCGGGACAGGGGGCAACCGGGGAGCTGTTTTTT. It specifies CASSPSGQGATGELFF.